Listed below are T cell receptor beta chains from one sample, sequenced in a study of shared clonotypes between healthy human individuals. Clones were sequenced by immunoSEQ multiplex PCR, and TCRdb holds only the in-frame ones, with some missing. The sample includes some 700,000 clones, less than 95% of them seen just once. Sequenced material: memory CD8+ T cells from PBMCs. The origin of the receptors is a man between 18 and 29 years old in good health. Some clones in this sample may be carry-over from other donors' samples. The CDR3 runs from the conserved cysteine through the conserved F or W. The D gene is left open where the match is weak. Rows may omit the clone size; those that give it use once, few, many or a size class.

TRBV4-3,TRBD2,once,TRBJ2-3,CASSRLTPSGPSSTDTQYF,TGCGCCAGCAGCCGCTTAACCCCTAGCGGGCCCTCTAGCACAGATACGCAGTATTTT
TRBV15,TRBD1,NA,TRBJ2-7,CATSRLRQGISSYEQYF,TGTGCCACCAGCAGATTACGACAGGGGATTAGCTCCTACGAGCAGTACTTT
TRBV6-6,TRBD1,NA,TRBJ1-1,CASSYPTGQGFPEAFF,TGTGCCAGCAGTTACCCCACGGGACAGGGTTTTCCTGAAGCTTTCTTT
TRBV7-9,NA,NA,TRBJ2-7,CASSLPMASYEQYF,TGTGCCAGCAGCTTACCGATGGCTTCCTACGAGCAGTACTTC
TRBV4-3,TRBD2,NA,TRBJ2-3,CASSQDQWGLAGNFTDTQYF,TGCGCCAGCAGCCAAGATCAGTGGGGACTAGCGGGGAATTTCACAGATACGCAGTATTTT
TRBV2,NA,NA,TRBJ2-7,CASRDPYEQYF,TGTGCCAGCAGGGACCCCTACGAGCAGTACTTC
TRBV28,TRBD2,NA,TRBJ2-1,CASSSLMREGWNEQFF,TGTGCCAGCAGTTCCCTTATGCGGGAGGGCTGGAATGAGCAGTTCTTC
TRBV7-8,NA,NA,TRBJ1-2,CASSSTTANYGYTF,TGTGCCAGCAGCTCAACGACAGCTAACTATGGCTACACCTTC
TRBV2,NA,NA,TRBJ1-2,CASRTKDSLYGYTF,TGTGCCAGCCGTACTAAGGACAGCCTCTATGGCTACACCTTC
TRBV28,TRBD1,NA,TRBJ2-3,CASSSPRTGWSTDTQYF,TGTGCCAGCAGTTCACCCCGGACAGGCTGGAGCACAGATACGCAGTATTTT
TRBV19,NA,NA,TRBJ1-5,CASRAGRNQPQHF,TGTGCCAGTAGGGCTGGGAGGAATCAGCCCCAGCATTTT
TRBV6-5,NA,NA,TRBJ2-7,CASSYGGSRDEQYF,TGTGCCAGCAGTTACGGGGGAAGTCGGGACGAGCAGTACTTC
TRBV7-8,NA,NA,TRBJ2-3,CASTLGGRATDTQYF,TGTGCCAGCACTCTGGGGGGCAGGGCCACAGATACGCAGTATTTT
TRBV2,NA,NA,TRBJ2-3,CATNPRGRVSTDTQYF,TGTGCCACCAACCCTAGGGGTAGGGTTAGCACAGATACGCAGTATTTT
TRBV6-6,NA,NA,TRBJ2-7,CASRDGGSGTYEQYF,TGTGCCAGCAGGGATGGGGGCAGCGGGACCTACGAGCAGTACTTC
TRBV9,NA,NA,TRBJ2-7,CASSATSDYEQYF,TGTGCCAGCAGCGCGACGTCCGACTACGAGCAGTACTTC
TRBV4-1,NA,NA,TRBJ1-1,CASSPWGGRASVEAFF,TGCGCCAGCAGCCCGTGGGGTGGCAGGGCGTCTGTTGAAGCTTTCTTT
TRBV9,TRBD2,NA,TRBJ2-5,CASSTGTRVQETQYF,TGTGCCAGCAGCACCGGGACTAGGGTGCAAGAGACCCAGTACTTC
TRBV7-4,NA,NA,TRBJ2-3,CASSPQRGTDTQYF,TGTGCCAGCAGCCCCCAGAGGGGCACAGATACGCAGTATTTT
TRBV29-1,TRBD2,NA,TRBJ2-1,CSVALAGVYNEQFF,TGCAGCGTCGCCCTAGCGGGGGTTTACAATGAGCAGTTCTTC
TRBV30,TRBD2,NA,TRBJ2-1,CAWTLAGTYNEQFF,TGTGCCTGGACTCTAGCGGGAACCTACAATGAGCAGTTCTTC
TRBV2,NA,NA,TRBJ2-1,CARAQQGSNEQFF,TGTGCCAGAGCCCAACAGGGTAGCAATGAGCAGTTCTTC
TRBV7-8,TRBD2,NA,TRBJ2-7,CASSWKRGGSSYEQYF,TGTGCCAGCAGCTGGAAAAGGGGCGGGAGCTCCTACGAGCAGTACTTC
TRBV5-6,NA,NA,TRBJ2-2,CASSLAGAGTGELFF,TGTGCCAGCAGCTTGGCGGGGGCGGGCACCGGGGAGCTGTTTTTT
TRBV25-1,NA,NA,TRBJ2-5,CASSDWEVETQYF,TGTGCCAGCAGTGATTGGGAGGTGGAGACCCAGTACTTC
TRBV4-1,NA,NA,TRBJ2-7,CASSPSVGPYEQYF,TGCGCCAGCAGCCCCAGTGTGGGTCCTTACGAGCAGTACTTC
TRBV6-5,TRBD1,NA,TRBJ2-7,CASSQRDRGYEQYF,TGTGCCAGCAGCCAACGGGACAGGGGCTACGAGCAGTACTTC
TRBV30,NA,NA,TRBJ2-3,CALSLGRLTDTQYF,TGTGCCCTGTCCTTGGGGCGGCTCACAGATACGCAGTATTTT
TRBV28,NA,NA,TRBJ1-2,CASSLRGGVASLGGGYTF,TGTGCCAGCAGTTTGAGGGGCGGGGTGGCCTCTCTTGGTGGTGGCTACACCTTC
TRBV5-1,TRBD1,NA,TRBJ1-3,CASSLDSRQGSGNTIYF,TGCGCCAGCAGCTTGGATAGTCGACAGGGCTCTGGAAACACCATATATTTT
TRBV28,TRBD2,NA,TRBJ2-7,CASRLTLAGGYYEQYF,TGTGCCAGCAGACTGACCTTAGCGGGAGGGTATTACGAGCAGTACTTC
TRBV12-5,NA,NA,TRBJ2-1,CASALTVGGDEQFF,TGTGCTAGTGCCCTGACCGTGGGAGGCGATGAGCAGTTCTTC
TRBV2,NA,NA,TRBJ2-1,CASSSNEQFF,TGTGCCAGCAGCTCCAATGAGCAGTTCTTC
TRBV29-1,NA,NA,TRBJ2-3,CSVAGLSGTDTQYF,TGCAGCGTTGCAGGCCTCAGTGGCACAGATACGCAGTATTTT
TRBV7-9,NA,NA,TRBJ2-1,CASSPGTPYNEQFF,TGTGCCAGCAGCCCCGGGACACCTTACAATGAGCAGTTCTTC
TRBV27,NA,NA,TRBJ2-3,CATLHDTQYF,TGTGCCACCCTCCACGATACGCAGTATTTT
TRBV5-1,NA,NA,TRBJ2-1,CASSLVGPSRGDEQFF,TGCGCCAGCAGCTTGGTGGGACCCTCTAGGGGCGATGAGCAGTTCTTC
TRBV5-1,TRBD2,few,TRBJ2-5,CASSNDSGMGETQYF,TGCGCCAGCAGCAACGATAGCGGGATGGGAGAGACCCAGTACTTC